Below, 23 T cell receptor beta chains from the same sample are listed, as sequenced in a study of cytomegalovirus exposure and HLA in healthy donors. A multiplex PCR was run with 60 Vbeta primers and 13 Jbeta primers. TCRdb keeps only in-frame clones here, not all; method: immunoSEQ multiplex PCR. The data hold more than 100,000 clones, with 60% to 85% observed a single time. Sequencing was performed on PBMCs. These receptors came from a man aged 45-65 years in good health and CMV-seropositive.

This chain uses TRBV9 with TRBJ2-1; tentatively, D is TRBD2 (5 bases). The CDR3 runs to 16 residues. CDR1 and CDR2 (germline): SGDLS, YYNGEE. Trimming cost V 0 bases and J 6 bases, with 16 bases left between them. CDR3 bases: TGTGCCAGCAGCGTAGCTTCTAGCTGGTCTGTCAATGAGCAGTTCTTC. Translated, it gives CASSVASSWSVNEQFF.

J is TRBJ2-7 and V is TRBV5-1; no reliable D call. The CDR3 runs to 15 residues. V dropped 2 bases and J dropped 4 bases, with 16 bases sitting between them. CDR1 SGHRS and CDR2 YFSETQ come from the germline V gene. The DNA for the CDR3 is TGCGCCAGCAGCTTAAATCCAGATGTCCAGTACGAGCAGTACTTC. It encodes CASSLNPDVQYEQYF.

The chain uses TRBV5-4 and TRBJ2-5, with D hard to call. The ends were cut back, 0 bases at V and 4 bases at J, with 7 bases in the middle. The CDR3 covers 13 residues. CDR1 and CDR2 from the germline V gene are SGHNT and YYREEE (reference sequence). The CDR3 is CASSLGEAETQYF. DNA of the CDR3: TGTGCCAGCAGCTTGGGCGAAGCAGAGACCCAGTACTTC.

The CDR3 here is CASSLDSGVSYNEQFF. The CDR3 DNA follows: TGCGCCAGCAGCTTGGATAGCGGGGTCTCCTACAATGAGCAGTTCTTC. The rearrangement uses TRBV5-1 and TRBJ2-1, with 8 nucleotides matching TRBD2. Trimming at V came to 0 bases and at J to 0 bases, leaving 2 bases not matched to a gene. The germline V gene encodes CDR1 SGHRS and CDR2 YFSETQ. This CDR3 comprises 16 residues.

V gene TRBV5-8 combines with J gene TRBJ2-1, with 9 bases aligning to TRBD2. The germline gives CDR1 SGHTS, CDR2 YDEGEE. The J segment lost 2 bases and the V segment lost 0 bases, leaving 9 bases of the junction unmatched. The CDR3 runs 18 residues. The CDR3 loop is CASSLVFLAGLTYNEQFF. CDR3 coding DNA: TGTGCCAGCAGCTTGGTCTTCCTAGCGGGGTTAACCTACAATGAGCAGTTCTTC. The full variable domain, its missing parts supplied by reference TRBV5-8 and TRBJ2-1, is EAGVTQSPTHLIKTRGQQATLRCSPISGHTSVYWYQQALGLGLQFLLWYDEGEERNRGNFPPRFSGRQFPNYSSELNVNALELEDSALYLCASSLVFLAGLTYNEQFFGPGTRLTVL.

The J gene is TRBJ2-5, the V gene TRBV19, with 7 bases aligning to TRBD1. Germline V lookup: CDR1 LNHDA, CDR2 SQIVND (reference sequence). There are 16 residues in the CDR3. Trimming cost V 4 bases and J 5 bases; bases outside gene matches: 13. This CDR3 reads CASSTGQAIPRETQYF. DNA of the CDR3: TGTGCCAGTAGTACAGGACAGGCGATCCCCCGGGAGACCCAGTACTTC.

The rearrangement links TRBV27 to TRBJ2-3; 13 bases agree with TRBD2. CDR3 size: 16 residues. J gave up 4 bases and V 5 bases, and 6 bases lay outside the gene matches. Germline V CDR1 and CDR2: MNHEY, SMNVEV (reference sequence). In nucleotides, the CDR3 is TGTGCCAGCAGTACCTGGACTAGCGGGAGTGCAGATACGCAGTATTTT. Its translation: CASSTWTSGSADTQYF.

The chain couples TRBV28 to TRBJ1-4, with unresolved D. The V end lost 6 bases, the J end lost 7 bases, and 12 bases lay between the germline ends. Germline V gives CDR1 MDHEN, CDR2 SYDVKM. There are 13 residues in the CDR3. The CDR3 reads CASSGSRGEKLFF. As DNA, the CDR3 is TGTGCCAGCAGCGGGAGTCGCGGTGAAAAACTGTTTTTT.

V and J are TRBV9 and TRBJ2-3; TRBD1 agrees at 9 bases. Germline lookup yields CDR1 SGDLS and CDR2 YYNGEE. Losses at the gene ends were 3 bases for V and 1 base for J; bases not matched to a gene: 15. This CDR3 has 19 amino acids. CDR3 loop: CASSAYLHRGLPGTDTQYF. CDR3 bases: TGTGCCAGCAGCGCCTACCTCCACAGGGGGCTTCCAGGCACAGATACGCAGTATTTT.

The V gene is TRBV28, the J gene TRBJ2-7; the D gene is possibly TRBD1 (5 bases). The V end was cut by 3 bases, the J end by 3 bases, with 9 bases between. CDR3 size: 13 residues. CDR1 is MDHEN, CDR2 SYDVKM, per germline. This chain's CDR3 is CASSFGHNYEQYF. The CDR3 DNA reads as TGTGCCAGCAGTTTCGGACATAACTACGAGCAGTACTTC. Full variable domain (remainder filled in from reference TRBV28 and TRBJ2-7): DVKVTQSSRYLVKRTGEKVFLECVQDMDHENMFWYRQDPGLGLRLIYFSYDVKMKEKGDIPEGYSVSREKKERFSLILESASTNQTSMYLCASSFGHNYEQYFGPGTRLTVT.

In this sample, this clone turned up once. This sequence joins TRBV30 and TRBJ2-3, with D possibly matching TRBD1 (5 bases). CDR3 size: 16 residues. Trimming pared 0 bases from V and 4 bases from J, leaving 17 bases between. CDR1 and CDR2 from the germline V gene are GTSNPN and SVGIG (reference sequence). The CDR3 coding sequence is TGTGCCTGGAGTGTATTCGTGGGGCGGAACTCAGATACGCAGTATTTT. Translated, it gives CAWSVFVGRNSDTQYF.

The genes are TRBV9 and TRBJ2-1; 7 nucleotides match TRBD2. V shed 0 bases and J 8 bases; nucleotides not matched to a gene: 8. The CDR3 extends over 15 amino acids. CDR1 and CDR2 from the germline V gene are SGDLS and YYNGEE. For the CDR3, the DNA is TGTGCCAGCAGCGTAGGCGGGAGTAGTAGGGATGAGCAGTTCTTC. Its translation: CASSVGGSSRDEQFF.

The genes are TRBV5-4 and TRBJ2-7; 11 nucleotides agree with TRBD2. Germline V gene sequence: CDR1 SGHNT, CDR2 YYREEE (reference sequence). The junction had 13 bases not matched to a gene; V was cut back by 0 bases and J by 2 bases. This CDR3 spans 19 amino acids. The CDR3 sequence: CASSLDSSGRAYNPYEQYF. CDR3 DNA: TGTGCCAGCAGCTTGGATAGTAGCGGGAGGGCTTACAACCCCTACGAGCAGTACTTC.

The chain joins TRBV28 to TRBJ2-7; possible D gene TRBD1, 5 bases. This CDR3 has 15 amino acids. From germline, CDR1 is MDHEN and CDR2 SYDVKM. Trimming shortened V by 3 bases and J by 2 bases, and 14 bases separated the two germline ends. The CDR3 loop reads CASSLEDRQTYEQYF. The CDR3 coding sequence is TGTGCCAGCAGTTTGGAAGACAGACAAACCTACGAGCAGTACTTC.

The chain couples TRBV6-5 to TRBJ2-7; 10 nucleotides line up with TRBD2. The CDR3 loop spans 14 amino acids. CDR1 is MNHEY, CDR2 SVGAGI, per germline. The V gene end was trimmed by 7 bases and the J gene end by 4 bases; junction bases not matched to a gene: 7. The DNA for the CDR3 is TGTGCCAGCAAGGAAACTAGCGGGATGTACGAGCAGTACTTC. Translating gives CASKETSGMYEQYF.

The chain has TRBV12-5 and TRBJ2-3, with 13 bases identical to TRBD2. Germline trimming cut 6 bases from V and 1 base from J; bases unmatched to any gene: 10. The CDR3 consists of 18 residues. CDR1 and CDR2 (germline): LGHNT, FRNRAP. The CDR3 reads CASGSGTSGDLGTDTQYF. The CDR3 coding sequence is TGTGCTAGTGGCTCCGGGACTAGCGGGGATTTAGGCACAGATACGCAGTATTTT.

V gene TRBV29-1 combines with J gene TRBJ1-1; TRBD1 agrees at 7 bases. V shed 7 bases and J 0 bases; nucleotides not matched to a gene: 5. The CDR3 totals 13 residues. Germline lookup yields CDR1 SQVTM and CDR2 ANQGSEA. The CDR3 sequence: CSAQTGMNTEAFF. The CDR3 coding sequence is TGCAGCGCTCAGACAGGGATGAACACTGAAGCTTTCTTT.

The V and J genes are TRBV6-1 and TRBJ2-1; possibly TRBD2 for D (5 bases). CDR1 and CDR2 from the germline V gene are MNHNS and SASEGT. V lost 0 bases and J 11 bases, leaving 11 bases between the germline ends. There are 13 residues in the CDR3. DNA of the CDR3: TGTGCCAGCAGTGAAGCGGTGGCGGGCCAGCAGTTCTTC. It yields the protein CASSEAVAGQQFF.

This clone was detected only once. The chain uses TRBV5-5 and TRBJ2-3; 10 nucleotides line up with TRBD2. This CDR3 has 15 residues. Germline values: CDR1 SGHKS, CDR2 YYEKEE (reference sequence). The V and J ends lost 4 bases and 5 bases, in that order; junction bases with no gene match: 7. The CDR3 loop reads CASSVTSGKVDTQYF. The CDR3 DNA reads TGTGCCAGCAGCGTAACTAGCGGGAAAGTAGATACGCAGTATTTT.

This clone has only a few counts. The chain is built from TRBV6-1 and TRBJ2-7; 12 bases fit TRBD2. The germline V gene has CDR1 MNHNS and CDR2 SASEGT. CDR3 length: 14 residues. The junction had 7 bases not matched to a gene; V was cut back by 6 bases and J by 7 bases. CDR3 sequence: CASSLTSGSREQYF. CDR3 coding DNA: TGTGCCAGCAGCCTGACTAGCGGGAGTCGTGAGCAGTACTTC.

The J gene is TRBJ2-7, the V gene TRBV5-1; TRBD2 matches at 7 bases. CDR1 and CDR2 from the germline V gene are SGHRS and YFSETQ. The CDR3 covers 15 residues. V lost 4 bases to trimming and J lost 6 bases; unmatched junction nucleotides: 13. The CDR3 DNA sequence: TGCGCCAGCAGCGAAAGCGGGACTGGGCTGGGCGAGCAGTACTTC. Translated, it gives CASSESGTGLGEQYF.

The chain uses TRBV2 and TRBJ2-2, with a possible D match to TRBD2 (6 bases). Between the trimmed V and J ends, which lost 3 bases and 7 bases, there was a span of 15 bases. CDR3 length equals 15 residues. Germline loops: CDR1 SNHLY, CDR2 FYNNEI. This chain's CDR3 is CASSDLTGTGGELFF. The CDR3 coding sequence is TGTGCCAGCAGTGATCTTACCGGGACTGGCGGGGAGCTGTTTTTT.

V and J are TRBV7-3 and TRBJ2-1; 11 nucleotides align to TRBD1. In germline, CDR1 is SGHTA, CDR2 FQGTGA. The junction had 8 bases not matched to a gene; V was cut back by 5 bases and J by 8 bases. The CDR3 spans 15 residues. CDR3 protein: CASSPGTGGFDEQFF. In DNA form, the CDR3 reads TGTGCCAGCAGCCCAGGGACAGGGGGATTTGATGAGCAGTTCTTC.